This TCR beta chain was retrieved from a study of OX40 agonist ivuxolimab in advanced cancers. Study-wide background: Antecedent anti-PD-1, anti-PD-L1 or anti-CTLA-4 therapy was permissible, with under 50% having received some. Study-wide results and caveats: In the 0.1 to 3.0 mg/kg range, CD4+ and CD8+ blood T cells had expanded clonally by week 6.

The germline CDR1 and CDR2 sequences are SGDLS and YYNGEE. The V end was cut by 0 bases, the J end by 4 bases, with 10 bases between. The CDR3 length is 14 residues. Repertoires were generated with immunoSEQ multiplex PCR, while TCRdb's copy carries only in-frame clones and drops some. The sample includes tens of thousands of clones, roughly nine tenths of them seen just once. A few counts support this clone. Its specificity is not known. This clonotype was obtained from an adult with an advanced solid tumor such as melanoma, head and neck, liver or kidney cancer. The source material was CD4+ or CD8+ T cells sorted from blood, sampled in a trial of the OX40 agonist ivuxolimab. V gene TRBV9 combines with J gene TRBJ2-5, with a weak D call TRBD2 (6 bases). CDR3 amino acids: CASSVEIGGETQYF. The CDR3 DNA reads TGTGCCAGCAGCGTAGAGATCGGGGGAGAGACCCAGTACTTC.